This T cell receptor (beta chain) was retrieved from a study of T cell repertoires in cytomegalovirus infection. Whole-study context: Use of recently identified HLA-C-restricted and well-studied HLA-B-restricted CMV epitopes was part of the study. The public TCR beta signatures pointed to both CMV infection and matching HLA type. Findings of the study overall: The response measured ex vivo was dominated by TCR beta clonotypes (HLA-C-restricted and CMV-specific). Adding up the frequency of public TCR beta families identified people who carried CMV plus the relevant HLA.

This CDR3 is built from 14 residues. The germline V gene has CDR1 LNHDA and CDR2 SQIVND (reference sequence). V lost 5 bases and J 0 bases, leaving 8 bases between the germline ends. About this clonotype itself: Its antigen is not identified.

TCRdb recomputed calls from the reads with MiXCR, one row per CDR3 protein. The sample has around 770,000 distinct CDR3 sequences, just under 30% seen once. Sequencing was performed on cultured CD8+ T cells from PBMCs, taken from culture after CMV antigen stimulation. This TCR came from a human donor in good health (CMV status not recorded). Some clones in this sample may be carry-over from other donors' samples. The chain links TRBV19 to TRBJ2-1; D unclear. In nucleotides, the CDR3 is TGTGCCAGTAGTTGGCCGGGCTCCTACAATGAGCAGTTCTTC. Protein product: CASSWPGSYNEQFF.